This section outlines one T cell receptor (beta chain) sequence together with its context. No antigen is known for it. This entry belongs to a study of B cell selection in AIRE deficiency. V lost 4 bases to trimming and J lost 5 bases, with 13 bases between them. The CDR3 totals 14 residues. The V gene's germline CDR1 is LNHDA and CDR2 SQIVND (reference sequence). Conventional CD4 T cells were sorted as CD4+CD127+ cells. Profiled with immunoSEQ multiplex PCR; TCRdb holds only in-frame clones, not every one. The table shows fewer than 30,000 clones, with roughly 97% occurring only once. General observations from the study: Of several thousand shared Treg TCRbeta sequences, about 32% were healthy-only, over 7% patient-only.

This TCR came from a human donor in good health. Sequencing was carried out using CD4+CD127+ conventional T cells sorted from PBMCs. The rearrangement links TRBV19 to TRBJ2-3; D perhaps matches TRBD1 (6 bases). The CDR3 DNA is TGTGCCAGTAGTAGAGGGGGTTCCGAAGATACGCAGTATTTT. This translates into CASSRGGSEDTQYF.